This record looks at one TCR beta chain sequence and its context. Its target is not known. The data were obtained in a study of graft-versus-host responses after intestinal transplantation. Study at large: Recipients across the board were started on anti-thymocyte globulin induction, then kept on tacrolimus and steroids for roughly 3 years.

Data came from immunoSEQ multiplex PCR; TCRdb stores just in-frame clones and leaves some out. This table has about 10,000 clones, 85% to 95% appearing once. The study's findings and limits: Among recipient marrow samples, GvH clones were found; some appeared first in ileum or blood.

The starting material was PBMCs, obtained approximately 40 days after intestinal transplantation. The TCR originated in a human patient who received an intestinal transplant, so some T cells may come from the graft donor.

Here the CDR3 reads CASSLHSGSNQPQHF. Written as DNA, the CDR3 is TGTGCCAGCTCACTGCATTCAGGCAGCAATCAGCCCCAGCATTTT. The chain couples TRBV18 to TRBJ1-5; D unresolved. Trimming stripped 4 bases from V and 1 base from J, with 11 bases between. Germline CDR1 is KGHSH and CDR2 is LQKENI. The CDR3 consists of 15 residues.